Each of the 13 T cell receptor beta chains below was sequenced from the same sample in a study of shared clonotypes between healthy human individuals (dated by TCRdb to the early 2020s). Library construction relied on the immunoSEQ multiplex PCR assay. Imported from immuneACCESS, the table was reduced by TCRdb to in-frame sequences with V and J called. These copies leave out some clones; in studies compared against another copy, an unresolved V gene accounts for under half, and the cause of the remainder is not known. This sample comprises around 700,000 clones, about two thirds of them detected only once. In total, the top ten clones hold 1.8% of the sample. The sequenced sample consisted of memory CD4+ T cells sorted from blood. This specimen's cell subset or site label, interpreted: CD45RA-negative fraction. Source of these receptors: a woman between 25 and 40 years old in good health.

The table lists this clone with a count of one. The same CDR3 also results from other DNA sequences found in this sample. The gene calls are TRBV28 and TRBJ1-5; D uncertain. The CDR3 runs 15 residues. The germline V gene encodes CDR1 MDHEN and CDR2 SYDVKM. Trimming took 3 bases from V and 0 from J, leaving 9 bases between them. In DNA, the CDR3 is TGTGCCAGCAGTTTTAGTGGATATAGCAATCAGCCCCAGCATTTT. This sequence encodes CASSFSGYSNQPQHF.

The V gene is TRBV7-2, the J gene TRBJ1-2, with unresolved D. V gave up 2 bases and J gave up 5 bases, with 6 bases separating them. Germline values: CDR1 SGHTA, CDR2 FQGNSA. The CDR3 totals 12 residues. The CDR3 region has the DNA TGTGCCAGCAGCTTATCAGGATATGGCTACACCTTC. Translating it yields CASSLSGYGYTF.

This chain links TRBV13 with TRBJ2-1; 12 positions match TRBD2. CDR1 and CDR2 from the germline V gene are PRHDT and FYEKMQ (reference sequence). V shed 5 bases, J shed 7 bases, and the junction held 6 bases outside the gene matches. The CDR3 consists of 15 residues. This CDR3 is CASSPTSGSRNEQFF. The CDR3 DNA reads as TGTGCCAGCAGCCCGACTAGCGGGAGTCGTAATGAGCAGTTCTTC.

J is TRBJ2-7 and V is TRBV4-2; the D is unclear. The CDR3 has 14 residues. Germline CDR1 and CDR2: LGHNA and YNFKEQ. Trimming stripped 0 bases from V and 3 bases from J, with 9 bases between. The DNA of the CDR3 is TGTGCCAGCAGCCAAGAATCCATTGGCTACGAGCAGTACTTC. It yields the protein CASSQESIGYEQYF.

The V call is TRBV18, the J call TRBJ1-5; 11 nucleotides match TRBD1. CDR1 and CDR2 from the germline V gene are KGHSH and LQKENI. Trimming at V came to 5 bases and at J to 4 bases, leaving 4 bases not matched to a gene. The CDR3 consists of 15 residues. The CDR3 region has the DNA TGTGCCAGCTCAATGGGGACAGGGGGTAATCAGCCCCAGCATTTT. It yields the protein CASSMGTGGNQPQHF.

The chain recombines TRBV5-1 with TRBJ1-1; perhaps TRBD1 as D (6 bases). There are 16 residues in the CDR3. V was cut by 4 bases and J by 0 bases, with 16 bases left in between. The germline CDR1 and CDR2 sequences are SGHRS and YFSETQ. In DNA form, the CDR3 reads TGCGCCAGCAGCCCTGGACAGAGTAGGGTGAACACTGAAGCTTTCTTT. Translated, it gives CASSPGQSRVNTEAFF.

This sequence joins TRBV15 and TRBJ1-5; perhaps TRBD1 as D (5 bases). Trimming left V 6 bases short and J 4 bases short, with 16 bases between. Germline V gene data show CDR1 as LNHNV and CDR2 as YYDKDF (reference sequence). The CDR3 covers 15 residues. CDR3 amino acids: CATSPRGTDNQPQHF. Written as DNA, the CDR3 is TGTGCCACCAGTCCTAGGGGAACAGATAATCAGCCCCAGCATTTT.

The chain carries TRBV14 and TRBJ1-1; the D is unclear. The germline CDR1 and CDR2 sequences are SGHDN and FVKESK. V lost 1 base and J lost 3, with 9 bases in between. The CDR3 spans 14 residues. DNA of the CDR3: TGTGCCAGCAGCCAAGTCGAGGGTCACACTGAAGCTTTCTTT. This encodes CASSQVEGHTEAFF. The variable domain in full, completed from reference TRBV14 and TRBJ1-1, reads EAGVTQFPSHSVIEKGQTVTLRCDPISGHDNLYWYRRVMGKEIKFLLHFVKESKQDESGMPNNRFLAERTGGTYSTLKVQPAELEDSGVYFCASSQVEGHTEAFFGQGTRLTVV.

This clone was counted at least ten times. The chain joins TRBV28 to TRBJ1-1; D unclear. In germline, CDR1 is MDHEN, CDR2 SYDVKM. The germline V and J ends were trimmed by 5 bases and 0 bases, with 19 bases remaining between them. The CDR3 sequence is 17 residues long. This CDR3 reads CASSRIRLKEMNTEAFF. The CDR3, as DNA: TGTGCCAGCAGTCGCATCAGACTCAAAGAAATGAACACTGAAGCTTTCTTT.

This sequence joins TRBV21-1 and TRBJ2-7; the table's TRBD2 call for D was not verified on the DNA. TRBV21-1 represents a pseudogene. The CDR3 sequence is 13 residues long. Written as DNA, the CDR3 is TGTGCCAGCAGCTTACGAAGGAGTCCCCTGCAGTACTTC. Translating it yields CASSLRRSPLQYF.

In regard to this clone: It is likely a read error: a sequence one base away is far more abundant. The V gene is TRBV5-6, the J gene TRBJ1-5, with D unresolved. CDR3 length: 14 amino acids. Germline V gene sequence: CDR1 SGHDT, CDR2 YYEEEE. With 4 bases removed from V and 6 bases from J, the gap between germline ends came to 14 bases. CDR3 nucleotides: TGTGCCAGCAGCCTCATGATCGGGTTTCAGCCCCAGCATTTT. It yields the protein CASSLMIGFQPQHF.

This chain links TRBV27 with TRBJ2-7; a weak D match, TRBD1 (6 bases). The CDR3 is 15 residues long. Germline lookup yields CDR1 MNHEY and CDR2 SMNVEV (reference sequence). V dropped 3 bases and J dropped 4 bases, with 16 bases sitting between them. The CDR3: CASSLRPQGRYEQYF. Written as DNA, the CDR3 is TGTGCCAGCAGTTTGAGGCCACAGGGTCGGTACGAGCAGTACTTC.

The chain links TRBV5-1 to TRBJ2-1; 8 bases fit TRBD2. J gave up 7 bases and V 1 base, and 7 bases lay outside the gene matches. The CDR3 covers 15 residues. Germline V gene sequence: CDR1 SGHRS, CDR2 YFSETQ. The CDR3 bases are TGCGCCAGCAGCTTGTCTCTAGCGGGTCCGAATGAGCAGTTCTTC. Protein: CASSLSLAGPNEQFF.